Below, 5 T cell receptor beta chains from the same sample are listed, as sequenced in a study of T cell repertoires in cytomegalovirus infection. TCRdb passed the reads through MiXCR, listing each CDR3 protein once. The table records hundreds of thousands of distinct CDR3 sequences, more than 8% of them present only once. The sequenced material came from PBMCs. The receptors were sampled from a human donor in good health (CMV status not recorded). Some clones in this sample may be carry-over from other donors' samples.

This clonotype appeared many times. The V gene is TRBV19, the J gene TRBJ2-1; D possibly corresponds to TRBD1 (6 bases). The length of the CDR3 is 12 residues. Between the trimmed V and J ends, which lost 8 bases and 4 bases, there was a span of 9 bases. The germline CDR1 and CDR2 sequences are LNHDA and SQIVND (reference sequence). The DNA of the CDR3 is TGTGCCAGTCGTGGACAGTACAATGAGCAGTTCTTC. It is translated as CASRGQYNEQFF. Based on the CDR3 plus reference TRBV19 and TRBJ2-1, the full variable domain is DGGITQSPKYLFRKEGQNVTLSCEQNLNHDAMYWYRQDPGQGLRLIYYSQIVNDFQKGDIAEGYSVSREKKESFPLTVTSAQKNPTAFYLCASRGQYNEQFFGPGTRLTVL.

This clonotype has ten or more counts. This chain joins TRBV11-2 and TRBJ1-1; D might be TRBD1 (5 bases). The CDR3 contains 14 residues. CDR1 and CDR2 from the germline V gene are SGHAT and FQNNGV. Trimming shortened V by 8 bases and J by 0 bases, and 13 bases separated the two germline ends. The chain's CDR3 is CASGARMMNTEAFF. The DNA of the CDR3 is TGTGCCAGCGGGGCACGGATGATGAACACTGAAGCTTTCTTT.

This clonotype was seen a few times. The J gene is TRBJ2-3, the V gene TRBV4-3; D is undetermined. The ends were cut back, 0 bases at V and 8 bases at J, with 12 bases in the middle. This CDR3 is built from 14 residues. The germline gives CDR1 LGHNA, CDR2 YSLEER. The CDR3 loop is CASSQEPIKGTQYF. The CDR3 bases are TGCGCCAGCAGCCAAGAACCCATCAAGGGTACGCAGTATTTT.

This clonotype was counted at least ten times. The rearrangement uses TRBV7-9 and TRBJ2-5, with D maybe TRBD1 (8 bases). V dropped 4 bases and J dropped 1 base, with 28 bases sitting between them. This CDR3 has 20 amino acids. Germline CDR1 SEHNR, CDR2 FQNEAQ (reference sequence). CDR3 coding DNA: TGTGCCAGCAGCTCGCGGACAGGGCGGGGGAGATTCGTCCCCCAAGAGACCCAGTACTTC. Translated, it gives CASSSRTGRGRFVPQETQYF.

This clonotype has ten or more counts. The CDR3 sequence is CASTRGSGEQYF. The DNA for the CDR3 is TGTGCCAGCACTCGGGGTTCGGGGGAGCAGTACTTC. This chain connects TRBV7-2 to TRBJ2-7; maybe TRBD2 (5 bases). This CDR3 has 12 amino acids. Germline CDR1 is SGHTA and CDR2 is FQGNSA. Trimming removed 7 bases from V and 7 bases from J, with 14 bases in between. The variable domain in full, with the rest retrieved from reference TRBV7-2 and TRBJ2-7, is GAGVSQSPSNKVTEKGKDVELRCDPISGHTALYWYRQSLGQGLEFLIYFQGNSAPDKSGLPSDRFSAERTGGSVSTLTIQRTQQEDSAVYLCASTRGSGEQYFGPGTRLTVT.